This TCR beta chain originates from a study of OX40 agonist ivuxolimab in advanced cancers. For the study at large: Partial responses were achieved by three patients, of whom one had hepatocellular carcinoma and two had cutaneous melanoma.

Profiled with immunoSEQ multiplex PCR; TCRdb holds only in-frame clones, not every one. The profile covers around 19,000 clones, with nearly 80% appearing a single time and roughly 15% taken by the ten largest. The V gene's germline CDR1 is DFQATT and CDR2 SNEGSKA (reference sequence). Trimming took off 5 bases at V and 5 bases at J, with 7 bases between the two ends. The CDR3 is 10 residues long. The sequencing here drew on CD4+ or CD8+ T cells sorted from blood, taken in a trial of the OX40 agonist ivuxolimab. This receptor was obtained from an adult with an advanced solid tumor such as melanoma, head and neck, liver or kidney cancer. V gene TRBV20-1 combines with J gene TRBJ2-7; D is unclear. CDR3 amino acids: CSAERNEQYF. CDR3 DNA sequence: TGCAGTGCTGAGAGGAACGAGCAGTACTTC.